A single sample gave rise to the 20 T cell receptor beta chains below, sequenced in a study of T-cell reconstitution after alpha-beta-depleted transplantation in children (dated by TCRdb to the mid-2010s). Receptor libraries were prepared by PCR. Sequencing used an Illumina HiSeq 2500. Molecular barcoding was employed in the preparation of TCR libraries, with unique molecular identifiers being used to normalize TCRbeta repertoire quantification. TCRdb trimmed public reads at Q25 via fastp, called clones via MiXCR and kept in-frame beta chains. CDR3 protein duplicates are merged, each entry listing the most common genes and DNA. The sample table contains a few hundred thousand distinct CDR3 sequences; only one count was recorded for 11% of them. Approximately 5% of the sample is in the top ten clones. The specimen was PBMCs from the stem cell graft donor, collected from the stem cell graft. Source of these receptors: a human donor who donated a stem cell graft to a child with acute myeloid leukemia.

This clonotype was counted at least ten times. The CDR3 loop reads CSARGVIGGEAFF. The DNA of the CDR3 is TGCAGTGCTAGAGGGGTGATCGGGGGAGAAGCTTTCTTT. The chain carries TRBV20-1 and TRBJ1-1; maybe TRBD1 (5 bases). This CDR3 has 13 residues. Trimming removed 1 base at V and 8 bases at J, with 14 bases between. The V gene's germline CDR1 is DFQATT and CDR2 SNEGSKA (reference sequence).

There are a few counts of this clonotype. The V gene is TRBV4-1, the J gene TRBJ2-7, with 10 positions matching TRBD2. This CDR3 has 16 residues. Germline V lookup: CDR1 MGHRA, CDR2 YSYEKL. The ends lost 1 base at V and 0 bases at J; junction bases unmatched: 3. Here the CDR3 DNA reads TGCGCCAGCAGCCAAGGACTAGCGGGCCGCTCCTACGAGCAGTACTTC. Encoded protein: CASSQGLAGRSYEQYF.

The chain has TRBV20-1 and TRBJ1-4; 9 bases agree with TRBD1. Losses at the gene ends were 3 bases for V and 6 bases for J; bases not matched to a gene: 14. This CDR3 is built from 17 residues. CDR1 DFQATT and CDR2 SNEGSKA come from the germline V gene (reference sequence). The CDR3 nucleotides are TGCAGTGCTAGTTCTAGGACAGGGGAGGCCTGGGATGAAAAACTGTTTTTT. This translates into CSASSRTGEAWDEKLFF.

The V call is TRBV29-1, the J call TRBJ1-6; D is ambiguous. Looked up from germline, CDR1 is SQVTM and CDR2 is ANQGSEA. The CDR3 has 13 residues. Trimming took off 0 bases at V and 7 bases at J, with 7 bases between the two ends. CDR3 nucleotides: TGCAGCGTTGAAGATCGACCAAATTCACCCCTCCACTTT. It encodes CSVEDRPNSPLHF.

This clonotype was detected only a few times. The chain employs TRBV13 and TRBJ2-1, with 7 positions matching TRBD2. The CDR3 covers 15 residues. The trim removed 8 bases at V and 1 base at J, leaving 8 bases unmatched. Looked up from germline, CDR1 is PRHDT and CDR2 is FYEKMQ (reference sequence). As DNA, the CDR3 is TGTGCCAGCGGCGGGAGCGTGAGTTCCTACAATGAGCAGTTCTTC. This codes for CASGGSVSSYNEQFF.

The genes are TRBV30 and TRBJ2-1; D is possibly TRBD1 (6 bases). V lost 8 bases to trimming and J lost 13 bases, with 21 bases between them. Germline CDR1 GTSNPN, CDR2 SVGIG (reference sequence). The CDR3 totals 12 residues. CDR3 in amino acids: CAGTHRAGPQFF. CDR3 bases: TGTGCCGGGACCCACAGGGCCGGCCCTCAGTTCTTC. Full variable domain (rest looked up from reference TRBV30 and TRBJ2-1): SQTIHQWPATLVQPVGSPLSLECTVEGTSNPNLYWYRQAAGRGLQLLFYSVGIGQISSEVPQNLSASRPQDRQFILSSKKLLLSDSGFYLCAGTHRAGPQFFGPGTRLTVL.

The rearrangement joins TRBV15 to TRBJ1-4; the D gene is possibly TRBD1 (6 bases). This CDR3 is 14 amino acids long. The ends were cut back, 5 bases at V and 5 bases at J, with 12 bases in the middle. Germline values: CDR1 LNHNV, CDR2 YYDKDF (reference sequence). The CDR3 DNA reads TGTGCCACCAGCCTGCGGGGGGCGAATGAAAAACTGTTTTTT. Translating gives CATSLRGANEKLFF. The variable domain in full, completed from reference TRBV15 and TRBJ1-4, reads DAMVIQNPRYQVTQFGKPVTLSCSQTLNHNVMYWYQQKSSQAPKLLFHYYDKDFNNEADTPDNFQSRRPNTSFCFLDIRSPGLGDTAMYLCATSLRGANEKLFFGSGTQLSVL.

The CDR3 is CASSLRGRGFGSTDTQYF. As DNA, the CDR3 is TGTGCCAGCAGCCTCCGAGGGAGAGGATTTGGGAGCACAGATACGCAGTATTTT. The chain uses TRBV11-2 and TRBJ2-3; D possibly corresponds to TRBD2 (5 bases). The germline V and J ends were trimmed by 5 bases and 0 bases, with 21 bases remaining between them. In germline, CDR1 is SGHAT, CDR2 FQNNGV. This CDR3 has 18 residues.

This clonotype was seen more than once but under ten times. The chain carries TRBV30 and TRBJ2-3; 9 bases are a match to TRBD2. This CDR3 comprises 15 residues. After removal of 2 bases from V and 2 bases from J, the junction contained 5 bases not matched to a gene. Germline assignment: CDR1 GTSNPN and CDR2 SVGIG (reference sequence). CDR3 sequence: CAWSPLAGPTDTQYF. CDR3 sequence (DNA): TGTGCCTGGAGTCCCCTAGCGGGGCCCACAGATACGCAGTATTTT.

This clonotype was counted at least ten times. The CDR3 DNA sequence: TGTGCCAGCAGCATAGAGACAGGGTACTACGAGCAGTACTTC. This encodes CASSIETGYYEQYF. The rearrangement links TRBV4-2 to TRBJ2-7, with 7 nucleotides matching TRBD1. Trimming took 5 bases from V and 3 from J; bases not matched to a gene: 7. In germline, CDR1 is LGHNA, CDR2 YNFKEQ. This CDR3 comprises 14 residues.

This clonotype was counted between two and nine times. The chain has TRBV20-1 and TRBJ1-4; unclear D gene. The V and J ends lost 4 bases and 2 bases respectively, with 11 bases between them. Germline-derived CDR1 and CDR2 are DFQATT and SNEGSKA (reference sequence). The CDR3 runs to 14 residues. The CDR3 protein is CSATSHFTNEKLFF. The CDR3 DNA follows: TGCAGTGCTACCAGTCACTTTACTAATGAAAAACTGTTTTTT.

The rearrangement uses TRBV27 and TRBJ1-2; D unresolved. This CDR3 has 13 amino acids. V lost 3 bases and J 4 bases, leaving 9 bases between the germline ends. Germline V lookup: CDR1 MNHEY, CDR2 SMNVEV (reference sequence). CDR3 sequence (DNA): TGTGCCAGCAGTTTTTACAGAAGCTATGGCTACACCTTC. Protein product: CASSFYRSYGYTF.

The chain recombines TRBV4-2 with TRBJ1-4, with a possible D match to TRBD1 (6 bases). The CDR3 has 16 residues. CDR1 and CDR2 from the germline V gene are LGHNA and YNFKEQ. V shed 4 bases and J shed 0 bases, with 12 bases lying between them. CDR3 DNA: TGTGCCAGCAGCCGACTCCCAGGGGCAACTAATGAAAAACTGTTTTTT. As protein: CASSRLPGATNEKLFF.

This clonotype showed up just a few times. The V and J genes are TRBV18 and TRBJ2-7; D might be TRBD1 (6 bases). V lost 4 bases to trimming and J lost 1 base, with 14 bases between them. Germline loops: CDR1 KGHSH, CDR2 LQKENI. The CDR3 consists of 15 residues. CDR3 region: CASSLHRDPSYEQYV. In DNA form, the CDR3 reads TGTGCCAGCTCACTGCACAGGGACCCGTCCTACGAGCAGTACGTC.

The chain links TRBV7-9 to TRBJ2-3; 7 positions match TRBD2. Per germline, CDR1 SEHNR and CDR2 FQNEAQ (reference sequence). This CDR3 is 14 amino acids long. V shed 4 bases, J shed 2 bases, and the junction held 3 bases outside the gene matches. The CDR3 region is CASSSSGATDTQYF. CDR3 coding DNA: TGTGCCAGCAGCTCTAGCGGAGCCACAGATACGCAGTATTTT.

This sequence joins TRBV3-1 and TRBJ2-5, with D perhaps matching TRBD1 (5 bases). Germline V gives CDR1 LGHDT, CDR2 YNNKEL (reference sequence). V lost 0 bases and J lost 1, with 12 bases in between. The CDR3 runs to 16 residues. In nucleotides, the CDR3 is TGTGCCAGCAGCCAAGATCAGGGCGTCACCCAAGAGACCCAGTACTTC. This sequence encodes CASSQDQGVTQETQYF.

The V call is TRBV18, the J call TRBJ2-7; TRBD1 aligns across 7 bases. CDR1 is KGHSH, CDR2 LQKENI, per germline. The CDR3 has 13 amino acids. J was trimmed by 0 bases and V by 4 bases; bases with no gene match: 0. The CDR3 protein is CASSRDSSYEQYV. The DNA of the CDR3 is TGTGCCAGCTCACGGGACAGCTCCTACGAGCAGTACGTC.

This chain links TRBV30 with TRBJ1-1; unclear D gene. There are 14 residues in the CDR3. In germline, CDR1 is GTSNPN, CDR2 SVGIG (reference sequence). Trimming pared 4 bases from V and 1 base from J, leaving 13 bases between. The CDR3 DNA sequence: TGTGCCTGGACTCGCCAAGATGGGAACACTGAAGCTTTCTTT. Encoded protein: CAWTRQDGNTEAFF.

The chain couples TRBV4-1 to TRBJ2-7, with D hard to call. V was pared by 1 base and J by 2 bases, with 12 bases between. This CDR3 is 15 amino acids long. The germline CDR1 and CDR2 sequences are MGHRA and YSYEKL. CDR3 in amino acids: CASSQAPDFTYEQYF. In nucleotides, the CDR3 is TGCGCCAGCAGCCAAGCTCCAGATTTTACCTACGAGCAGTACTTC.

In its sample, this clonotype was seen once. As DNA, the CDR3 is TGTGCCAGCAGCTTGCGGGGGGCGCGCACCGGGGAGCTGTTTTTT. As protein: CASSLRGARTGELFF. This rearrangement joins TRBV5-4 to TRBJ2-2, with D perhaps matching TRBD2 (7 bases). The germline V gene encodes CDR1 SGHNT and CDR2 YYREEE (reference sequence). V dropped 1 base and J dropped 4 bases, with 11 bases sitting between them. CDR3 length: 15 residues.